The clone carrying this T cell receptor beta chain has just a few counts. The antigen remains unidentified. PCR amplification relied on 60 Vbeta primers (plus 13 Jbeta primers). Generated by immunoSEQ multiplex PCR, the TCRdb table keeps only in-frame clones and is missing some. In the table there are some 180,000 clones, about four fifths of which are singletons. The data were obtained in a study of cytomegalovirus exposure and HLA in healthy donors. Study-level background: HLA-typed donors were the source of about 90 million unique TCRs held in an early data release. Overall study findings and caveats: The productive fraction for most TCR beta V segments was about 90% or about 30% in an earlier analysis.

Germline lookup yields CDR1 GTSNPN and CDR2 SVGIG (reference sequence). J gave up 2 bases and V 3 bases, and 6 bases lay outside the gene matches. The CDR3 spans 15 residues. The receptor's source is a female donor in good health and CMV-seronegative. Sequencing was carried out using PBMCs. The V call is TRBV30, the J call TRBJ1-4; 7 bases map to TRBD1. CDR3 sequence (DNA): TGTGCCTGGAGAGCCACAGGGGCGACTAATGAAAAACTGTTTTTT. It codes for CAWRATGATNEKLFF. Complete variable domain (other parts from reference TRBV30 and TRBJ1-4): SQTIHQWPATLVQPVGSPLSLECTVEGTSNPNLYWYRQAAGRGLQLLFYSVGIGQISSEVPQNLSASRPQDRQFILSSKKLLLSDSGFYLCAWRATGATNEKLFFGSGTQLSVL.